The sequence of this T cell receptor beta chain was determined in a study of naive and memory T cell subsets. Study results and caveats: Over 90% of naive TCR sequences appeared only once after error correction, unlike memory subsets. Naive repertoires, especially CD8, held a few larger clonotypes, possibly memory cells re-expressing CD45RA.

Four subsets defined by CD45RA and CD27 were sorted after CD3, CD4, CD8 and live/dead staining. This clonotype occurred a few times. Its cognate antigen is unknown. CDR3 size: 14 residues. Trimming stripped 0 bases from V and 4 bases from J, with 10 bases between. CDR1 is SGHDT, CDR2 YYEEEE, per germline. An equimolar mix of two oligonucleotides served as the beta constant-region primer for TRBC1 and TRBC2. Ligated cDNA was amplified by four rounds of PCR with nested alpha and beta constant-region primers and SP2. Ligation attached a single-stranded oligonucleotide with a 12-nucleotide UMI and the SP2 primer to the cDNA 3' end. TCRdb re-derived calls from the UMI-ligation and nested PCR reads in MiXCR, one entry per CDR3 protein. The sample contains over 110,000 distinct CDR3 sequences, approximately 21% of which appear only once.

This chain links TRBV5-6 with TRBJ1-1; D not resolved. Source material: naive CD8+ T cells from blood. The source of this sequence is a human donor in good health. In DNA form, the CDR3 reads TGTGCCAGCAGCTTGGCCGTATCAGGCACTGAAGCTTTCTTT. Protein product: CASSLAVSGTEAFF.